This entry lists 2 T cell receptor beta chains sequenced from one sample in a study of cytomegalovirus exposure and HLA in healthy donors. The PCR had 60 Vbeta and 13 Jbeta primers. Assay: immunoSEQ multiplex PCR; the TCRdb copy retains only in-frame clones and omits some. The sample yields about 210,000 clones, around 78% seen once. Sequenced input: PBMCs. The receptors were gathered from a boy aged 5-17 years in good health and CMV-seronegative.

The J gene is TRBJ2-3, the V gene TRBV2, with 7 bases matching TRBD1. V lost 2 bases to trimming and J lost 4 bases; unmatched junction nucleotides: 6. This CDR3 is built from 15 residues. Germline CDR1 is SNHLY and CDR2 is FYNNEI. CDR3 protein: CASSEWQGVADTQYF. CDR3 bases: TGTGCCAGCAGTGAATGGCAGGGGGTAGCAGATACGCAGTATTTT.

The DNA of the CDR3 is TGTGCCAGCAGCCGGGGTCTGAACACTGAAGCTTTCTTT. It is translated as CASSRGLNTEAFF. The gene calls are TRBV7-3 and TRBJ1-1; D unresolved. Germline V lookup: CDR1 SGHTA, CDR2 FQGTGA. The V end lost 5 bases, the J end lost 0 bases, and 7 bases lay between the germline ends. The CDR3 covers 13 residues.